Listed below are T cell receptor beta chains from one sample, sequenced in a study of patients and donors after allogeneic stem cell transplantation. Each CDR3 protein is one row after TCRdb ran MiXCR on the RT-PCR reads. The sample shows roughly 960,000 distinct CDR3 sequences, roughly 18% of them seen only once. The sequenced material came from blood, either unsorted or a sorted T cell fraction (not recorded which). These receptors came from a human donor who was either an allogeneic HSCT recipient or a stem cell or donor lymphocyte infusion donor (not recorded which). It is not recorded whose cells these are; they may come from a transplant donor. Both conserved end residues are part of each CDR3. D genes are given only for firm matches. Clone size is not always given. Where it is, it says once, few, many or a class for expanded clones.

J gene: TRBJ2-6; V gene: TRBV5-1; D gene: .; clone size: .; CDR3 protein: CASFGLHRLSGANVLTF; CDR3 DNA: TGCGCCAGCTTCGGACTACACCGCCTCTCTGGGGCCAACGTCCTGACTTTC
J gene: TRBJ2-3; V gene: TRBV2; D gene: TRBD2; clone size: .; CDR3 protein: CASSERAGATDTQYF; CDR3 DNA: TGTGCCAGCAGTGAACGAGCGGGGGCGACAGATACGCAGTATTTT
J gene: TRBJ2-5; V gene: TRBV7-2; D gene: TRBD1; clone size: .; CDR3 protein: CASSKRAGGDWETQYF; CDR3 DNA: TGTGCCAGCAGCAAAAGAGCAGGGGGCGATTGGGAGACCCAGTACTTC
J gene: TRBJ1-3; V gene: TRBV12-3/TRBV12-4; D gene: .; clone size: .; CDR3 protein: CASSLLTFRRSGNTIYF; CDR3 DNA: TGTGCCAGCAGTTTACTGACCTTTCGAAGGTCAGGAAACACCATATATTTT
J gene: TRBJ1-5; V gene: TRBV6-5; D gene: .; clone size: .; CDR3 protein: CASSYPPSNSNQPQHF; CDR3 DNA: TGTGCCAGCAGTTACCCTCCGTCGAATAGCAATCAGCCCCAGCATTTT
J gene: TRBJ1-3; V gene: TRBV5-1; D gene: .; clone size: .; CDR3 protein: CASSFGGPPSGNTKYF; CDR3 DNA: TGCGCCAGCAGCTTCGGGGGGCCCCCCTCTGGAAACACCAAATATTTT
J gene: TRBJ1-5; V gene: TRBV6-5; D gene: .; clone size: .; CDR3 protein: CASSYSGANQPQHF; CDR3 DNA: TGTGCCAGCAGTTACTCAGGGGCCAATCAGCCCCAGCATTTT
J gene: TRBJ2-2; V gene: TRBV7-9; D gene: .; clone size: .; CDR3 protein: CASSQQGNTGELFF; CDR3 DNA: TGTGCCAGCAGCCAACAGGGAAACACCGGGGAGCTGTTTTTT
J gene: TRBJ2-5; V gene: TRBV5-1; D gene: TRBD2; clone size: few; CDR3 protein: CASSAVGGRAVETQYF; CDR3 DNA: TGCGCCAGCAGCGCCGTTGGCGGGAGGGCCGTAGAGACCCAGTACTTC
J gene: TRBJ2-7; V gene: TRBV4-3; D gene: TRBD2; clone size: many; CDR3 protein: CASSQGLADYEQYF; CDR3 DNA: TGCGCCAGCAGCCAAGGACTAGCGGATTACGAGCAGTACTTC
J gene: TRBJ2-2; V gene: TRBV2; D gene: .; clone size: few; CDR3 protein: CASSESWGVTGELFF; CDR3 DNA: TGTGCCAGCAGTGAGTCGTGGGGCGTTACCGGGGAGCTGTTTTTT
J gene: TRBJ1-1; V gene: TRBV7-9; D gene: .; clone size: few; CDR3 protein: CASRLAGRTEAFF; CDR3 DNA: TGTGCCAGCAGACTTGCGGGGAGAACTGAAGCTTTCTTT
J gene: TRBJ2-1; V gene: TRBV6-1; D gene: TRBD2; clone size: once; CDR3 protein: CASSPSGGAADEQFF; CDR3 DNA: TGTGCCAGCAGCCCGAGCGGGGGGGCGGCTGATGAGCAGTTCTTC
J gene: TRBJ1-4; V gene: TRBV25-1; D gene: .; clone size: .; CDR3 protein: CASSNRGRLNEKLFF; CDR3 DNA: TGTGCCAGCAGTAACCGGGGACGGCTCAATGAAAAACTGTTTTTT
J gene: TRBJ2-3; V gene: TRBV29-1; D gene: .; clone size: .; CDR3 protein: CSVVLSRQAIVDTQYF; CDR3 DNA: TGCAGCGTTGTCCTCTCGAGACAGGCCATTGTAGATACGCAGTATTTT
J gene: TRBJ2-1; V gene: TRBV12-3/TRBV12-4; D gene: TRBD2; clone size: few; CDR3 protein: CASSDSGRAAYNEQFF; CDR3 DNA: TGTGCCAGCAGTGATAGCGGGAGGGCCGCCTACAATGAGCAGTTCTTC
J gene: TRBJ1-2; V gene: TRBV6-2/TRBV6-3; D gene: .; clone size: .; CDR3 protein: CATKLWRLTEAGGYTF; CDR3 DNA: TGTGCCACCAAACTATGGAGACTAACAGAAGCCGGTGGCTACACCTTC
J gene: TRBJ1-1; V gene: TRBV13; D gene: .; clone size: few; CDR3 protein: CASSPTTGGAEAFF; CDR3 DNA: TGTGCCAGCAGCCCCACCACGGGGGGCGCTGAAGCTTTCTTT
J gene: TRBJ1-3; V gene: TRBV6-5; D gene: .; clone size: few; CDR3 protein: CASSSREAGSGNTIYF; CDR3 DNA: TGTGCCAGCAGTTCCCGGGAGGCCGGCTCTGGAAACACCATATATTTT
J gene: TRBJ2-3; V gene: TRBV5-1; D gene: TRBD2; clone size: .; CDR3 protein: CASSLAGGDTDTQYF; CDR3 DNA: TGCGCCAGCAGCTTGGCCGGGGGGGACACAGATACGCAGTATTTT
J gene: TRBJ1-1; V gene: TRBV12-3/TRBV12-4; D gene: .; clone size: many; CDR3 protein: CASSLQGYKNTEAFF; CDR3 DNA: TGTGCCAGCAGTTTACAGGGTTACAAGAACACTGAAGCTTTCTTT